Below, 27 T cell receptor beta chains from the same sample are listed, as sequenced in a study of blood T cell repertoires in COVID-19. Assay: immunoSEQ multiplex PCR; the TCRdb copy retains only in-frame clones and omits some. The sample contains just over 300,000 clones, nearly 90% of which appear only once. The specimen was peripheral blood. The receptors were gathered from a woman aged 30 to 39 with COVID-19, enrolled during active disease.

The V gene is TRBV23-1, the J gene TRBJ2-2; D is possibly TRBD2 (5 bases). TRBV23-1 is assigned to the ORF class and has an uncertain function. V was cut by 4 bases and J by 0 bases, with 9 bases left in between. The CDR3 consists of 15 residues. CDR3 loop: CASSPGNSNTGELFF. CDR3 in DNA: TGCGCCAGCAGTCCCGGGAACTCGAACACCGGGGAGCTGTTTTTT.

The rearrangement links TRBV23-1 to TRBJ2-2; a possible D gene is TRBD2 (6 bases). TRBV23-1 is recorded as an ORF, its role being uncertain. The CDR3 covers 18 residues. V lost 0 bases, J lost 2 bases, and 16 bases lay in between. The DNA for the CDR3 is TGCGCCAGCAGTCAATCGTGTAGGACTACACAAAACACCGGGGAGCTGTTTTTT. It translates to CASSQSCRTTQNTGELFF.

CDR3 sequence: CASSLTSDRSGNTIYF. Written as DNA, the CDR3 is TGTGCCAGCAGCTTAACGTCGGACAGGAGTGGAAACACCATATATTTT. V gene TRBV5-5 combines with J gene TRBJ1-3; TRBD1 aligns across 7 bases. The CDR3 runs to 16 residues. The germline V gene has CDR1 SGHKS and CDR2 YYEKEE (reference sequence). The junction had 8 bases not matched to a gene; V was cut back by 2 bases and J by 3 bases.

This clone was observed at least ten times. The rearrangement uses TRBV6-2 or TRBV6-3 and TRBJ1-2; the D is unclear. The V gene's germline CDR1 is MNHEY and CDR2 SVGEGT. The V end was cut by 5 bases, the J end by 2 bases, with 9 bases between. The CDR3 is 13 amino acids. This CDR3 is CASSINRNYGYTF. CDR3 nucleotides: TGTGCCAGCAGTATAAACAGAAACTATGGCTACACCTTC.

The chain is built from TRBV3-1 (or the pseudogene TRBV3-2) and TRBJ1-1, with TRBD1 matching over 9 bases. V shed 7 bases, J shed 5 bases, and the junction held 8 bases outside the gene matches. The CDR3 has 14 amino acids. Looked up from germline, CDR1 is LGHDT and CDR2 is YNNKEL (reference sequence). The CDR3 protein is CASTSQGAWTEAFF. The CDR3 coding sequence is TGTGCCAGCACCTCACAGGGGGCTTGGACTGAAGCTTTCTTT.

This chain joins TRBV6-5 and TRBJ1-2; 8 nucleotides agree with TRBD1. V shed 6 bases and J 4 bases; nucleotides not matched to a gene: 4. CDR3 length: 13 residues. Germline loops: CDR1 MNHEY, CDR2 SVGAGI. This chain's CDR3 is CASSRTGSYGYTF. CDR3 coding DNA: TGTGCCAGCAGCAGGACAGGGTCCTATGGCTACACCTTC.

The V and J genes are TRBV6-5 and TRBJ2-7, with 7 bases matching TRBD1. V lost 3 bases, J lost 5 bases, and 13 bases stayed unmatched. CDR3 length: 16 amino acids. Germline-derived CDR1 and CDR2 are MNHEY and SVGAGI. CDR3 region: CASSYSSRQGPHEQYV. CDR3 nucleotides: TGTGCCAGCAGTTATAGTTCACGACAGGGCCCCCACGAGCAGTACGTC.

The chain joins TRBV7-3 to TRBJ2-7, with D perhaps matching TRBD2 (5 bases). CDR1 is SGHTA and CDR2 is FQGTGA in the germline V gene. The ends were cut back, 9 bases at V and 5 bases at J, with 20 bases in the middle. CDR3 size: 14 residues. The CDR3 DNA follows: TGTGCCAGTTCATGGGGTGGCGAGGGAAACGAGCAGTACTTC. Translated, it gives CASSWGGEGNEQYF.

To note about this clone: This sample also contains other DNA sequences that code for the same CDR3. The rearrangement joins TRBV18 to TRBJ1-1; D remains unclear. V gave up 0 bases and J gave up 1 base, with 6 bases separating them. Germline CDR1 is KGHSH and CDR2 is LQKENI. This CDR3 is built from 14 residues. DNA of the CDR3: TGTGCCAGCTCACCACCGGGAGAGAACACTGAAGCTTTCTTT. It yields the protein CASSPPGENTEAFF.

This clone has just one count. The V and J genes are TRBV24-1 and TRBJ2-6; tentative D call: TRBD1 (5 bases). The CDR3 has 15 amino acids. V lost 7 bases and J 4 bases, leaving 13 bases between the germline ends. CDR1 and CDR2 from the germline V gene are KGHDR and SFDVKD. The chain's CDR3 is CATSDQGTGANVLTF. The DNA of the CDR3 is TGTGCCACCAGCGATCAGGGAACCGGGGCCAACGTCCTGACTTTC.

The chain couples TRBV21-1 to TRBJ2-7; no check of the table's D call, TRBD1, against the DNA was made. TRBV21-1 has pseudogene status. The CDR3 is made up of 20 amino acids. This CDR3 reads CASSKEGFVPGQGAPYEQYV. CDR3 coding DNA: TGTGCCAGCAGCAAAGAGGGTTTCGTACCGGGACAGGGGGCTCCCTACGAGCAGTACGTC.

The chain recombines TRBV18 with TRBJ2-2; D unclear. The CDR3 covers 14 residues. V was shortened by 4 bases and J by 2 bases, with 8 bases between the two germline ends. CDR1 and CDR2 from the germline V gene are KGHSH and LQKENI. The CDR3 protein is CASSQNYNTGELFF. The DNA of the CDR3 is TGTGCCAGCTCACAAAACTACAACACCGGGGAGCTGTTTTTT.

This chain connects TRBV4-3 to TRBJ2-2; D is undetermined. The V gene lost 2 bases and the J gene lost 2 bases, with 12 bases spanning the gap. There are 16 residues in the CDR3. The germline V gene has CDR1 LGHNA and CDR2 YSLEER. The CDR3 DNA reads TGCGCCAGCAGCCAAAATTTGGCAGTAAACACCGGGGAGCTGTTTTTT. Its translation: CASSQNLAVNTGELFF.

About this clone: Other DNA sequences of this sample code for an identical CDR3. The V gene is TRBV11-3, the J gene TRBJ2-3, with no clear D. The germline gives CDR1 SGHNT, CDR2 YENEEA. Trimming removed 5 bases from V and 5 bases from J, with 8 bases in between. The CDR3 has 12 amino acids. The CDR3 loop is CASSLGGDTQYF. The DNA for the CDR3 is TGTGCCAGCAGCCTAGGCGGAGATACGCAGTATTTT.

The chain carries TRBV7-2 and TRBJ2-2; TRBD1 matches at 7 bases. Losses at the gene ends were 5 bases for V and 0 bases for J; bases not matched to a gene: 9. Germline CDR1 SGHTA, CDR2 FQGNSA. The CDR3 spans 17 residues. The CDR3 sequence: CASSLGQVPANTGELFF. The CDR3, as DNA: TGTGCCAGCAGCCTTGGACAGGTTCCCGCGAACACCGGGGAGCTGTTTTTT.

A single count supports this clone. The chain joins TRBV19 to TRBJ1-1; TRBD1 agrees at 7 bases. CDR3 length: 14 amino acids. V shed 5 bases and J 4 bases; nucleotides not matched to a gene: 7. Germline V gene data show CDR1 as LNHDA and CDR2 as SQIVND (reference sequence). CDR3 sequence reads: CASSLGGTVTEAFF. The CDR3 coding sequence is TGTGCCAGTAGTTTAGGCGGGACAGTCACTGAAGCTTTCTTT.

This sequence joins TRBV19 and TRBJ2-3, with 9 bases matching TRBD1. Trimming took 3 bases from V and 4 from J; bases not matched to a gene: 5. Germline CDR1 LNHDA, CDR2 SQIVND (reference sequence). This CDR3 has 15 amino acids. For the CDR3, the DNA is TGTGCCAGTAGTATCGGGACAGGGACGCCAGATACGCAGTATTTT. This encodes CASSIGTGTPDTQYF.

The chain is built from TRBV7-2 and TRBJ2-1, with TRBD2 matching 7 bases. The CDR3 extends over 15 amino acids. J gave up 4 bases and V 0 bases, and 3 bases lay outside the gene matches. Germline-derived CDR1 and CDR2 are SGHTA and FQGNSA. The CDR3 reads CASSLAASGYNEQFF. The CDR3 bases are TGTGCCAGCAGCTTAGCTGCTAGCGGTTACAATGAGCAGTTCTTC.

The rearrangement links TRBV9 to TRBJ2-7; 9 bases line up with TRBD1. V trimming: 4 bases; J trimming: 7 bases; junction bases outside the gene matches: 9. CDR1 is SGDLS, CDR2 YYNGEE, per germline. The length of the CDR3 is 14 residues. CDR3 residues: CASSPRDRAWEQYF. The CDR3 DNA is TGTGCCAGCAGCCCCCGGGACAGGGCTTGGGAGCAGTACTTC.

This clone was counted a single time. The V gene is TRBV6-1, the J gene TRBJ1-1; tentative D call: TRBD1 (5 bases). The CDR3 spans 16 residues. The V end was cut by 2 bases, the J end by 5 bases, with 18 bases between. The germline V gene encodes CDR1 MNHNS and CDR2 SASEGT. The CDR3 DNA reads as TGTGCCAGCAGTGAATCAGGCTGGGGGGTAGGTACTGAAGCTTTCTTT. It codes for CASSESGWGVGTEAFF.

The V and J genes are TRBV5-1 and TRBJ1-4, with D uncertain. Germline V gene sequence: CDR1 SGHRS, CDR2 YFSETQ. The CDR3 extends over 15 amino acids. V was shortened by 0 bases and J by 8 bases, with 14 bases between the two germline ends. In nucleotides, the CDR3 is TGCGCCAGCAGCTTGGAAACACCCGGCAGGGAAAAACTGTTTTTT. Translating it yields CASSLETPGREKLFF.

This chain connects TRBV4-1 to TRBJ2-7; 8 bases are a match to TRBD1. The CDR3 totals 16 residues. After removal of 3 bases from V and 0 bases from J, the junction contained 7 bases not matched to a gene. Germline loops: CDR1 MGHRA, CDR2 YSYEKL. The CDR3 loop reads CASSQTRDRLSYEQYF. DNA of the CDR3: TGCGCCAGCAGCCAGACCCGGGACAGGCTCTCCTACGAGCAGTACTTC.

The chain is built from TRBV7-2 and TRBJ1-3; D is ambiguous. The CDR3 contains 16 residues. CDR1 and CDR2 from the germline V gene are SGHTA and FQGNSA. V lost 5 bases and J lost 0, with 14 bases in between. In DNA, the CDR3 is TGTGCCAGCAGCCCGGGGAGACGCAACTCTGGAAACACCATATATTTT. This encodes CASSPGRRNSGNTIYF. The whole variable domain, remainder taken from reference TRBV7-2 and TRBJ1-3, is GAGVSQSPSNKVTEKGKDVELRCDPISGHTALYWYRQSLGQGLEFLIYFQGNSAPDKSGLPSDRFSAERTGGSVSTLTIQRTQQEDSAVYLCASSPGRRNSGNTIYFGEGSWLTVV.

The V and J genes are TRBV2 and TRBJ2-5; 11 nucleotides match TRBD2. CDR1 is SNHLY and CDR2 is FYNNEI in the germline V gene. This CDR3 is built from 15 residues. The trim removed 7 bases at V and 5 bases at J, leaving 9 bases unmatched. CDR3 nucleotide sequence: TGTGCCAGCACCCTGACTAGCGGGGTAGGGGAGACCCAGTACTTC. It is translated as CASTLTSGVGETQYF.

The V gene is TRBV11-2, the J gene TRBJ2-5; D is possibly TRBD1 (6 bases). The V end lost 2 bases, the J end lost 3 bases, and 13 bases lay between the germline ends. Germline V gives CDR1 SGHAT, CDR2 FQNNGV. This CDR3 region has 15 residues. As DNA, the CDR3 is TGTGCCAGCAGCTTATGGGGGCGGACAGAAGAGACCCAGTACTTC. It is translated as CASSLWGRTEETQYF.

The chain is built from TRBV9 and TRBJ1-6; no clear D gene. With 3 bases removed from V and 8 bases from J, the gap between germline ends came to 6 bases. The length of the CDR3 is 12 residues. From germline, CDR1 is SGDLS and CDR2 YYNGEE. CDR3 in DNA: TGTGCCAGCAGCGCCAGTGATTCACCCCTCCACTTT. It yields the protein CASSASDSPLHF.

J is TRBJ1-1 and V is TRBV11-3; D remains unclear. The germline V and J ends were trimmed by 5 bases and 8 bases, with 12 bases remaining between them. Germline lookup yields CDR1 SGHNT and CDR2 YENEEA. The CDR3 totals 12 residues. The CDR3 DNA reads TGTGCCAGCAGCCTCGGACCGGGGGAAGCTTTCTTT. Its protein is CASSLGPGEAFF.